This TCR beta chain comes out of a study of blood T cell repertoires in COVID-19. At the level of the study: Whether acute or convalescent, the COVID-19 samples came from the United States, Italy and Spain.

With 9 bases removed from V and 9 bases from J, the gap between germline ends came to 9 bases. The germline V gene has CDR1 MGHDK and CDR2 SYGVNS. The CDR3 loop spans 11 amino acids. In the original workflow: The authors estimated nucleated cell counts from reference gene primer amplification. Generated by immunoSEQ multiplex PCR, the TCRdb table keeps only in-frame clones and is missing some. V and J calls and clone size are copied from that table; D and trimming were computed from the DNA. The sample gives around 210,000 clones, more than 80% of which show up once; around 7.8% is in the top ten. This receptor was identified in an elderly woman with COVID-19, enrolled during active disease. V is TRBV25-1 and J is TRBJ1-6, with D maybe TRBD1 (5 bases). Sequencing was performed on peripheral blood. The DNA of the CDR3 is TGTGCCAGTAGGGGTGCTTCACCCCTCCACTTT. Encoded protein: CASRGASPLHF.